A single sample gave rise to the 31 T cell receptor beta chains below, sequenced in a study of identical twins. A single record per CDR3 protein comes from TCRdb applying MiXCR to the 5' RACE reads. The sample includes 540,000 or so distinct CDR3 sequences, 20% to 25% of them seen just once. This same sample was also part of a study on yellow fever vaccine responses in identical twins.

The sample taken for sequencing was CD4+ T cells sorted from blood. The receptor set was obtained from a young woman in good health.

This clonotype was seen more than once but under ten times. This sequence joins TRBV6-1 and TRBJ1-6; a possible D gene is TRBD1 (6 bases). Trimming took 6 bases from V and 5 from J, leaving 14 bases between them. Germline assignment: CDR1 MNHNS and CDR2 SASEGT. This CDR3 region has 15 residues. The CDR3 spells CASSEQGGHNSPLHF. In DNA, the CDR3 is TGTGCCAGCAGCGAACAGGGCGGTCATAATTCACCCCTCCACTTT.

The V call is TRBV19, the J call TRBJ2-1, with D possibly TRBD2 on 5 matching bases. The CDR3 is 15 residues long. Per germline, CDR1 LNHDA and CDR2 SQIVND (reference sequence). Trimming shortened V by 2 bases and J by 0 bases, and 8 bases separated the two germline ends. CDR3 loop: CASSIRGISYNEQFF. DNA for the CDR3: TGTGCCAGTAGTATAAGAGGGATCTCCTACAATGAGCAGTTCTTC.

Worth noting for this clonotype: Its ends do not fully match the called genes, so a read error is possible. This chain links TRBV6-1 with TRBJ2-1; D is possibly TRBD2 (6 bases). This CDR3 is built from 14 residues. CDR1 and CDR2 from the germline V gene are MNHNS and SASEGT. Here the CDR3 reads CASRWGDFSNEQLF. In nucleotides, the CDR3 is TGTGCCAGCAGATGGGGGGATTTCTCCAATGAGCAGTTATTC.

In DNA form, the CDR3 reads TGCGCCAGCAGCCAAGATGGTGGTCCCCAAGAGACCCAGTACTTC. This codes for CASSQDGGPQETQYF. This rearrangement joins TRBV4-1 to TRBJ2-5; D ambiguous. The CDR3 has 15 residues. V lost 0 bases and J 1 base, leaving 9 bases between the germline ends. Germline lookup yields CDR1 MGHRA and CDR2 YSYEKL.

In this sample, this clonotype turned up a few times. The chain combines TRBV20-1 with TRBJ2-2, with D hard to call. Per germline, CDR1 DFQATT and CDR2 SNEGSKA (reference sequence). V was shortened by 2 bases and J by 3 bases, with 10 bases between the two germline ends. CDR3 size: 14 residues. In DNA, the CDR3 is TGCAGTGCTAGACCCAACTCCTACACCGGGGAGCTGTTTTTT. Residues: CSARPNSYTGELFF.

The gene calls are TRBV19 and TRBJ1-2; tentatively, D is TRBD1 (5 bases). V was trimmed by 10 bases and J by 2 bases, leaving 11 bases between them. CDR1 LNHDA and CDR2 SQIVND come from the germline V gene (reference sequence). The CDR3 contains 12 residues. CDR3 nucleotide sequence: TGTGCCATCGGGACGGCGAACTATGGCTACACCTTC. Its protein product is CAIGTANYGYTF.

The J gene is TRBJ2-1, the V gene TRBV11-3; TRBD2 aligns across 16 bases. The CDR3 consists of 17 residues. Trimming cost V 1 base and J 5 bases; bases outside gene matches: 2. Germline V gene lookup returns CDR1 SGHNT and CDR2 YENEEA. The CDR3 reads CASSLGGLAGGDNEQFF. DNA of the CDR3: TGTGCCAGCAGCTTAGGGGGACTAGCGGGAGGGGACAATGAGCAGTTCTTC.

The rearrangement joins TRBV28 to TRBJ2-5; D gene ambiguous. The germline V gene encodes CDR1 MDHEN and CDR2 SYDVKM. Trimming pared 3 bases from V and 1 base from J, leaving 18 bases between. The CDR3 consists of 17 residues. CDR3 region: CASSFGPIRRIQETQYF. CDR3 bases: TGTGCCAGCAGTTTCGGTCCAATACGACGGATCCAAGAGACCCAGTACTTC.

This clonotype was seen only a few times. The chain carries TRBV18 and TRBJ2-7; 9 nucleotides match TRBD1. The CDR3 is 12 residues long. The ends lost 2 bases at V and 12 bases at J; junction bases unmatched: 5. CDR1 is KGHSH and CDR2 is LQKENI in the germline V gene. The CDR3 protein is CASSPSGQGLYF. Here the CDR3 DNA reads TGTGCCAGCTCACCATCGGGACAGGGCTTGTACTTC. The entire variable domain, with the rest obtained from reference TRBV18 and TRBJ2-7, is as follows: NAGVMQNPRHLVRRRGQEARLRCSPMKGHSHVYWYRQLPEEGLKFMVYLQKENIIDESGMPKERFSAEFPKEGPSILRIQQVVRGDSAAYFCASSPSGQGLYFGPGTRLTVT.

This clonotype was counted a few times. In nucleotides, the CDR3 is TGTGCCACCAGCAGAGATGGGCAGGCGTGGAATGAGCAGTTCTTC. Translated, it gives CATSRDGQAWNEQFF. This chain uses TRBV15 with TRBJ2-1; no definite D call. This CDR3 comprises 15 residues. V lost 0 bases and J 7 bases, leaving 13 bases between the germline ends. Germline-derived CDR1 and CDR2 are LNHNV and YYDKDF (reference sequence). Looking up the rest from reference TRBV15 and TRBJ2-1 gives the full variable domain: DAMVIQNPRYQVTQFGKPVTLSCSQTLNHNVMYWYQQKSSQAPKLLFHYYDKDFNNEADTPDNFQSRRPNTSFCFLDIRSPGLGDTAMYLCATSRDGQAWNEQFFGPGTRLTVL.

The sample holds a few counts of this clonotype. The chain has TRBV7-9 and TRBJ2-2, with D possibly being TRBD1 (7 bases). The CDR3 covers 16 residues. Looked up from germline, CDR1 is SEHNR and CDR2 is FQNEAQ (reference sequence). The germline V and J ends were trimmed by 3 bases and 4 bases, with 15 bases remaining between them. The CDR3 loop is CASSLTGTRPTGELFF. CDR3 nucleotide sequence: TGTGCCAGCAGCTTGACAGGGACTCGACCCACCGGGGAGCTGTTTTTT.

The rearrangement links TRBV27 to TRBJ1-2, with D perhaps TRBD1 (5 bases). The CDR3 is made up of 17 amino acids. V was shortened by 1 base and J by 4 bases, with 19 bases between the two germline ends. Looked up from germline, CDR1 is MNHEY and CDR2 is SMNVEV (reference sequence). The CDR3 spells CASSLFRPLGQGYGYTF. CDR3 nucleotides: TGTGCCAGCAGTTTATTTCGGCCCCTCGGGCAGGGCTATGGCTACACCTTC.

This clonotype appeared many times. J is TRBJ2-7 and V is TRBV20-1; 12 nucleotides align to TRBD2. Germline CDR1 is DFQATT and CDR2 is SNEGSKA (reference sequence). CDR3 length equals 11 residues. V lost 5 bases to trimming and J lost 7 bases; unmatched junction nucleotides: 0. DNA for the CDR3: TGCAGTGCTGGGACTAGCGGGGAGCAGTACGTC. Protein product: CSAGTSGEQYV.

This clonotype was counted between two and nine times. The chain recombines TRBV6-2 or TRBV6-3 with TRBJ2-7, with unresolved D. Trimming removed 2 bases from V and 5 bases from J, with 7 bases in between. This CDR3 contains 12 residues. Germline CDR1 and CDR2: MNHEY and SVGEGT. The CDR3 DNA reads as TGTGCCAGCAGTTACATGTCTCACGAGCAGTACTTC. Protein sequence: CASSYMSHEQYF.

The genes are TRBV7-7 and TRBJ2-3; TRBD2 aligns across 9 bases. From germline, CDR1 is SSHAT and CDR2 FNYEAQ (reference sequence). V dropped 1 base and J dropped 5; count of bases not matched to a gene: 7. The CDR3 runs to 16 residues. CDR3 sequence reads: CASSLGVSGGRDTQYF. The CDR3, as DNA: TGTGCCAGCAGCTTAGGGGTTAGCGGGGGTCGAGATACGCAGTATTTT.

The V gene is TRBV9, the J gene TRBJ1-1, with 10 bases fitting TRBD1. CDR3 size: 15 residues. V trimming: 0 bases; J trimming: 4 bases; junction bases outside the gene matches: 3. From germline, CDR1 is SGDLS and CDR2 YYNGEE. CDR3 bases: TGTGCCAGCAGCGTAGATAGGACAGGGGGCACTGAAGCTTTCTTT. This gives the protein CASSVDRTGGTEAFF.

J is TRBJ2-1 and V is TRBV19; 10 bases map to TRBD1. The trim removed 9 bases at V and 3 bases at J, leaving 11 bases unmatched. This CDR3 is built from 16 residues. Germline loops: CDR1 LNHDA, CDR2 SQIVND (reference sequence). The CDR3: CASRDRGVFRYNEQFF. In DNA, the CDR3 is TGTGCCAGCCGGGACAGGGGTGTTTTTCGCTACAATGAGCAGTTCTTC.

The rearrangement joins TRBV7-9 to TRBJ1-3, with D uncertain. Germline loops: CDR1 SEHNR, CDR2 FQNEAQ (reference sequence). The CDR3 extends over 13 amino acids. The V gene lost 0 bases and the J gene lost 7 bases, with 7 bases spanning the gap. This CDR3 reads CASSLALTNTIYF. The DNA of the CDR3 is TGTGCCAGCAGCTTAGCGCTAACTAACACCATATATTTT.

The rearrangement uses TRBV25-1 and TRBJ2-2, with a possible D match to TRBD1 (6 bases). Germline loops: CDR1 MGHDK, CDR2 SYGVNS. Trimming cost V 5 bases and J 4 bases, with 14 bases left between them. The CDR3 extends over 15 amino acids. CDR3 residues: CASSQIGQPTGELFF. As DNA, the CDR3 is TGTGCCAGCAGTCAGATCGGACAGCCCACCGGGGAGCTGTTTTTT.

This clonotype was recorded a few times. The CDR3 DNA follows: TGTGCCAGCAGCTCCACACGTAGACAGGGGAGGATAGTAGAGCAGTACTTC. It encodes CASSSTRRQGRIVEQYF. V and J are TRBV7-9 and TRBJ2-7, with 8 nucleotides matching TRBD1. Germline trimming cut 4 bases from V and 7 bases from J; bases unmatched to any gene: 18. The CDR3 is 17 amino acids. Looked up from germline, CDR1 is SEHNR and CDR2 is FQNEAQ (reference sequence).

DNA of the CDR3: TGTGCCAGCAGCCCATTAGGTGGGATCAGCTACGAGCAGTACTTC. Translation gives CASSPLGGISYEQYF. The V and J genes are TRBV7-2 and TRBJ2-7, with unresolved D. The CDR3 has 15 amino acids. Germline values: CDR1 SGHTA, CDR2 FQGNSA. The V end lost 5 bases, the J end lost 3 bases, and 17 bases lay between the germline ends.

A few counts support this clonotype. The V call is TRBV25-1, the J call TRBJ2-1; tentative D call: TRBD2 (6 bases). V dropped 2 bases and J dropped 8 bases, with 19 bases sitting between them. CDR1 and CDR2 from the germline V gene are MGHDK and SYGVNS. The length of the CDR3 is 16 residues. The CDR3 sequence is CASSEGGRGGTDEQFF. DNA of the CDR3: TGTGCCAGCAGTGAAGGAGGGAGAGGAGGCACGGATGAGCAGTTCTTC.

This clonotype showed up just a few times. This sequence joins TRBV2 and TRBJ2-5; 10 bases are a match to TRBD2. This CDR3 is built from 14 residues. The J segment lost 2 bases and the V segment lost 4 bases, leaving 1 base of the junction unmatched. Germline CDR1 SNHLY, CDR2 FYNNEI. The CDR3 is CASSGTSGQETQYF. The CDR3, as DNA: TGTGCCAGCAGTGGGACTAGCGGACAAGAGACCCAGTACTTC.

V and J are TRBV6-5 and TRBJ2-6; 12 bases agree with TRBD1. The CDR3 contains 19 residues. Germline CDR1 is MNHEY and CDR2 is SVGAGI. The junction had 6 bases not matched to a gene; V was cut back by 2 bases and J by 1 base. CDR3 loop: CASSYNRDRGRSGANVLTF. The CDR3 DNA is TGTGCCAGCAGTTACAACCGGGACAGGGGGCGGTCTGGGGCCAACGTCCTGACTTTC.

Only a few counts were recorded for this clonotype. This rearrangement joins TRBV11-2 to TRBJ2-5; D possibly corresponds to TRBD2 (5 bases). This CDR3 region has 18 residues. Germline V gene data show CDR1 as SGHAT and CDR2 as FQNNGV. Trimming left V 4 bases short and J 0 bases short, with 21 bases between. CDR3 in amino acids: CASSYAGVGMGHQETQYF. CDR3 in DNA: TGTGCCAGCAGCTATGCCGGGGTGGGGATGGGTCACCAAGAGACCCAGTACTTC. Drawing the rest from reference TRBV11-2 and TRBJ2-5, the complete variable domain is EAGVAQSPRYKIIEKRQSVAFWCNPISGHATLYWYQQILGQGPKLLIQFQNNGVVDDSQLPKDRFSAERLKGVDSTLKIQPAKLEDSAVYLCASSYAGVGMGHQETQYFGPGTRLLVL.

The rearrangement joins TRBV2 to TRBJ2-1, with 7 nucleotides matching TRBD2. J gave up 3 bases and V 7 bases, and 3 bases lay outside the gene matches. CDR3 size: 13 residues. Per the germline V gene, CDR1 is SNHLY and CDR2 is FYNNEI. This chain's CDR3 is CASMGLIYNEQFF. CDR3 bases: TGTGCCAGCATGGGACTAATCTACAATGAGCAGTTCTTC. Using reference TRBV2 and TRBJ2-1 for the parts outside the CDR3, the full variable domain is EPEVTQTPSHQVTQMGQEVILRCVPISNHLYFYWYRQILGQKVEFLVSFYNNEISEKSEIFDDQFSVERPDGSNFTLKIRSTKLEDSAMYFCASMGLIYNEQFFGPGTRLTVL.

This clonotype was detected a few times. CDR3 in amino acids: CASSARGHTEAFF. The CDR3 region has the DNA TGTGCCAGCAGCGCCAGGGGGCACACTGAAGCTTTCTTT. This sequence joins TRBV12-3 or TRBV12-4 and TRBJ1-1; 8 bases agree with TRBD1. J gave up 3 bases and V 6 bases, and 3 bases lay outside the gene matches. The CDR3 contains 13 residues.

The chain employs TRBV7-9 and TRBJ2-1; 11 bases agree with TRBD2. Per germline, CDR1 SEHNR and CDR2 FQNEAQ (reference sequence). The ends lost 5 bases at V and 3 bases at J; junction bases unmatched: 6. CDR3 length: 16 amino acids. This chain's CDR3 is CASSIGTSGVYNEQFF. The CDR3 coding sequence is TGTGCCAGCAGCATCGGGACTAGCGGCGTCTACAATGAGCAGTTCTTC.

CDR3 nucleotides: TGTGCCAGCAGCTTCGGGAAGCGGGGGGGCTTCACAGATACGCAGTATTTT. Translating it yields CASSFGKRGGFTDTQYF. The chain employs TRBV7-2 and TRBJ2-3; 10 positions agree with TRBD2. The CDR3 spans 17 residues. After removal of 3 bases from V and 2 bases from J, the junction contained 8 bases not matched to a gene. CDR1 is SGHTA and CDR2 is FQGNSA in the germline V gene.

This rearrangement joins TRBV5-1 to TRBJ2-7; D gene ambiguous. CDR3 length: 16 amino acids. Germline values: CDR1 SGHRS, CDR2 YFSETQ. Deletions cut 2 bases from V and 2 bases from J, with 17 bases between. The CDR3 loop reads CASSFCLRIIPYEQYV. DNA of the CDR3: TGCGCCAGCAGCTTTTGTTTGCGGATCATCCCCTACGAGCAGTACGTC.

CDR3 residues: CASSRGGEGGSIYGYTF. In DNA, the CDR3 is TGTGCCAGCAGTAGGGGAGGCGAAGGGGGCAGTATTTATGGCTACACCTTC. The chain has TRBV6-1 and TRBJ1-2; 7 nucleotides align to TRBD1. V shed 5 bases and J 5 bases; nucleotides not matched to a gene: 17. The CDR3 loop spans 17 amino acids. In germline, CDR1 is MNHNS, CDR2 SASEGT.